These 16 T cell receptor beta chains share one sample of origin, sequenced in a study of T-cell memory formation after mild COVID-19. TCRdb reanalysed the 5' RACE reads using MiXCR and keeps one entry per CDR3 protein. This table holds a few hundred thousand distinct CDR3 sequences, around 28% found once. The sample comprised PBMCs or a T cell subset sorted from them (not recorded which). The origin of the receptors is an adult woman who had mild COVID-19 (a few samples of this study predate the infection). Cell type and time point are not known.

This sequence joins TRBV5-1 and TRBJ1-1; tentatively, D is TRBD1 (6 bases). The germline V gene has CDR1 SGHRS and CDR2 YFSETQ. The CDR3 has 17 residues. Trimming removed 1 base at V and 1 base at J, with 17 bases between. For the CDR3, the DNA is TGCGCCAGCAGCTTGTCGGGGGGCGCGAGTACGAACACTGAAGCTTTCTTT. Protein product: CASSLSGGASTNTEAFF.

The rearrangement joins TRBV7-2 to TRBJ2-4; 12 nucleotides align to TRBD1. V was clipped by 1 base and J by 2 bases; unmatched bases: 6. Germline CDR1 and CDR2: SGHTA and FQGNSA. The CDR3 contains 18 residues. CDR3 in amino acids: CASSLGDRGLRTKNIQYF. The DNA for the CDR3 is TGTGCCAGCAGCTTAGGGGACAGGGGGCTCAGGACCAAAAACATTCAGTACTTC.

The gene calls are TRBV4-1 and TRBJ2-7; 7 nucleotides line up with TRBD2. From germline, CDR1 is MGHRA and CDR2 YSYEKL. With 2 bases clipped from V and 3 bases from J, the junction kept 7 bases outside the gene matches. CDR3 length equals 15 residues. The CDR3 DNA follows: TGCGCCAGCAGCCAAATTGCGGGAGTGGGCTACGAGCAGTACTTC. This sequence encodes CASSQIAGVGYEQYF.

This clonotype was recorded many times. CDR3: CASSHRGPKSYEQYF. For the CDR3, the DNA is TGTGCCAGCAGCCACCGGGGTCCAAAGTCCTACGAGCAGTACTTC. This rearrangement joins TRBV5-8 to TRBJ2-7; maybe TRBD2 (5 bases). The V gene lost 4 bases and the J gene lost 1 base, with 15 bases spanning the gap. The CDR3 is made up of 15 amino acids. CDR1 and CDR2 (germline): SGHTS, YDEGEE. The variable domain in full, completed from reference TRBV5-8 and TRBJ2-7, reads EAGVTQSPTHLIKTRGQQATLRCSPISGHTSVYWYQQALGLGLQFLLWYDEGEERNRGNFPPRFSGRQFPNYSSELNVNALELEDSALYLCASSHRGPKSYEQYFGPGTRLTVT.

The chain links TRBV5-1 to TRBJ1-2; 9 bases agree with TRBD1. The V gene's germline CDR1 is SGHRS and CDR2 YFSETQ. This CDR3 has 15 amino acids. J was trimmed by 5 bases and V by 6 bases; bases with no gene match: 11. CDR3 nucleotides: TGCGCCAGCACACCCGGGACAGGGCTCTATTATGGCTACACCTTC. Translating it yields CASTPGTGLYYGYTF. Using reference TRBV5-1 and TRBJ1-2 for the parts outside the CDR3, the full variable domain is KAGVTQTPRYLIKTRGQQVTLSCSPISGHRSVSWYQQTPGQGLQFLFEYFSETQRNKGNFPGRFSGRQFSNSRSEMNVSTLELGDSALYLCASTPGTGLYYGYTFGSGTRLTVV.

The chain has TRBV7-3 and TRBJ2-5; TRBD2 might be the D (6 bases). Germline values: CDR1 SGHTA, CDR2 FQGTGA. The V and J ends lost 2 bases and 5 bases respectively, with 15 bases between them. CDR3 length equals 15 residues. The CDR3 is CASSLAGTRVETQYF. CDR3 nucleotides: TGTGCCAGCAGCTTAGCGGGGACGAGGGTCGAGACCCAGTACTTC.

The chain has TRBV7-2 and TRBJ2-2, with D possibly called TRBD1 or TRBD2 (5 bases each). Germline V gene sequence: CDR1 SGHTA, CDR2 FQGNSA. The CDR3 is 16 residues long. Trimming left V 5 bases short and J 0 bases short, with 13 bases between. The CDR3 reads CASSVTGTANTGELFF. CDR3 nucleotide sequence: TGTGCCAGCAGCGTTACTGGGACGGCGAACACCGGGGAGCTGTTTTTT.

The rearrangement joins TRBV7-9 to TRBJ2-1; 8 nucleotides match TRBD2. Germline V gives CDR1 SEHNR, CDR2 FQNEAQ (reference sequence). The CDR3 has 15 amino acids. V was clipped by 1 base and J by 10 bases; unmatched bases: 9. The CDR3 region is CASSLVRGTRGEQFF. CDR3 nucleotides: TGTGCCAGCAGCTTAGTGCGAGGGACTAGGGGAGAGCAGTTCTTC.

This clonotype was observed a few times. The rearrangement links TRBV6-2 or TRBV6-3 to TRBJ2-3, with D hard to call. CDR3 length equals 15 residues. With 2 bases removed from V and 0 bases from J, the gap between germline ends came to 9 bases. In germline, CDR1 is MNHEY, CDR2 SVGEGT. Here the CDR3 DNA reads TGTGCCAGCAGTTACGACTCATCTAGCACAGATACGCAGTATTTT. This encodes CASSYDSSSTDTQYF.

This clonotype has a handful of counts. V and J are TRBV24-1 and TRBJ2-1, with 7 bases that match TRBD2. Germline CDR1 is KGHDR and CDR2 is SFDVKD. With V trimmed by 9 bases and J by 0 bases, 7 bases remained unmatched. This CDR3 is 15 amino acids long. The CDR3 loop reads CATGGGSSSYNEQFF. CDR3 coding DNA: TGTGCCACCGGGGGGGGGTCAAGCTCCTACAATGAGCAGTTCTTC.

The sample holds many counts of this clonotype. The chain carries TRBV25-1 and TRBJ2-5, with 12 nucleotides matching TRBD2. Germline loops: CDR1 MGHDK, CDR2 SYGVNS. Trimming removed 3 bases from V and 3 bases from J; junction bases left unmatched: 20. This CDR3 has 21 residues. The CDR3 bases are TGTGCCAGCAGTGAGGGGGCAGGGGGACGACTAGCGGGAGACGGCGAAGAGACCCAGTACTTC. Translation: CASSEGAGGRLAGDGEETQYF. Supplemented by reference TRBV25-1 and TRBJ2-5, the full variable domain reads EADIYQTPRYLVIGTGKKITLECSQTMGHDKMYWYQQDPGMELHLIHYSYGVNSTEKGDLSSESTVSRIRTEHFPLTLESARPSHTSQYLCASSEGAGGRLAGDGEETQYFGPGTRLLVL.

The J gene is TRBJ2-3, the V gene TRBV6-1; TRBD2 matches at 9 bases. V shed 2 bases and J 0 bases; nucleotides not matched to a gene: 9. Germline values: CDR1 MNHNS, CDR2 SASEGT. The CDR3 extends over 18 amino acids. This chain's CDR3 is CASSETLAGLTSTDTQYF. The CDR3 DNA reads TGTGCCAGCAGTGAAACCCTAGCGGGGCTAACTAGCACAGATACGCAGTATTTT.

This clonotype came up a few times. This chain connects TRBV7-2 to TRBJ1-5; D not certain. Germline values: CDR1 SGHTA, CDR2 FQGNSA. This CDR3 has 12 amino acids. Trimming took off 4 bases at V and 3 bases at J, with 4 bases between the two ends. The CDR3 is CASSSYNQPQHF. CDR3 nucleotides: TGTGCCAGCAGCTCCTACAATCAGCCCCAGCATTTT.

The chain joins TRBV15 to TRBJ2-5; D is perhaps TRBD2 (6 bases). CDR3 length: 15 amino acids. The V end lost 5 bases, the J end lost 2 bases, and 15 bases lay between the germline ends. The germline V gene encodes CDR1 LNHNV and CDR2 YYDKDF (reference sequence). The CDR3 spells CATSESLGGQETQYF. The CDR3 coding sequence is TGTGCCACCAGCGAGTCTCTGGGGGGACAAGAGACCCAGTACTTC. The full variable domain, rest sourced from reference TRBV15 and TRBJ2-5, is DAMVIQNPRYQVTQFGKPVTLSCSQTLNHNVMYWYQQKSSQAPKLLFHYYDKDFNNEADTPDNFQSRRPNTSFCFLDIRSPGLGDTAMYLCATSESLGGQETQYFGPGTRLLVL.

The chain carries TRBV18 and TRBJ1-3; D call uncertain. The CDR3 is made up of 17 amino acids. The V end lost 3 bases, the J end lost 0 bases, and 15 bases lay between the germline ends. The germline gives CDR1 KGHSH, CDR2 LQKENI. CDR3 bases: TGTGCCAGCTCACCTACCTCGACGGACTACTCTGGAAACACCATATATTTT. This sequence encodes CASSPTSTDYSGNTIYF.

The V gene is TRBV7-2, the J gene TRBJ2-3, with D tentatively TRBD2 (6 bases). Looked up from germline, CDR1 is SGHTA and CDR2 is FQGNSA. Trimming took off 4 bases at V and 2 bases at J, with 19 bases between the two ends. The CDR3 is 17 residues long. CDR3 DNA: TGTGCCAGCAGCTCCACCTGGGGGGTGAGGGACACAGATACGCAGTATTTT. It encodes CASSSTWGVRDTDTQYF.